The 17 T cell receptor beta chains presented below share a single source sample, sequenced in a study of T cell responses to AZD1222 COVID-19 vaccine. The method was immunoSEQ multiplex PCR; TCRdb's version includes in-frame clones alone and lacks a portion of them. The data contain about 150,000 clones, about 93% of them seen just once; the ten biggest clones take up roughly 1.2%. This material consisted of peripheral blood, taken on day 0 of AZD1222 vaccination. Receptor source: an adult in good health.

With regard to this clone: Within the sample, other DNA sequences also encode this same CDR3. This chain joins TRBV2 and TRBJ1-1; D is uncertain. The CDR3 contains 13 residues. The V end was cut by 4 bases, the J end by 2 bases, with 8 bases between. Per the germline V gene, CDR1 is SNHLY and CDR2 is FYNNEI. The CDR3: CASSGAGNTEAFF. The CDR3 DNA reads as TGTGCCAGCAGTGGGGCCGGCAACACTGAAGCTTTCTTT.

The chain is built from TRBV5-8 and TRBJ2-1, with D possibly being TRBD1 or TRBD2 (6 bases each). Trimming took off 4 bases at V and 8 bases at J, with 19 bases between the two ends. Germline V gene lookup returns CDR1 SGHTS and CDR2 YDEGEE. CDR3 length: 15 residues. The CDR3 loop is CASSTRGLGGDEQFF. The CDR3 DNA sequence: TGTGCCAGCAGCACCAGGGGACTGGGGGGCGATGAGCAGTTCTTC.

This sequence joins TRBV7-3 and TRBJ2-2; D remains ambiguous. CDR1 is SGHTA and CDR2 is FQGTGA in the germline V gene. This CDR3 comprises 14 residues. V was shortened by 0 bases and J by 1 base, with 3 bases between the two germline ends. CDR3 nucleotide sequence: TGTGCCAGCAGCTTAACGGGGAACACCGGGGAGCTGTTTTTT. This encodes CASSLTGNTGELFF.

This chain's CDR3 is CASSPPMGFGELFF. CDR3 bases: TGTGCCAGCAGCCCTCCGATGGGGTTCGGGGAGCTGTTTTTT. The chain is built from TRBV7-9 and TRBJ2-2; the D is unclear. Trimming removed 5 bases from V and 7 bases from J, with 14 bases in between. The CDR3 spans 14 residues. Germline lookup yields CDR1 SEHNR and CDR2 FQNEAQ (reference sequence).

The genes are TRBV5-1 and TRBJ1-2; 7 bases line up with TRBD1. This CDR3 spans 13 amino acids. V shed 2 bases and J 2 bases; nucleotides not matched to a gene: 0. Germline CDR1 and CDR2: SGHRS and YFSETQ. In nucleotides, the CDR3 is TGCGCCAGCAGCTTAGGGGGCAACTATGGCTACACCTTC. It is translated as CASSLGGNYGYTF.

The chain recombines TRBV5-1 with TRBJ1-5, with 7 positions matching TRBD1. Germline values: CDR1 SGHRS, CDR2 YFSETQ. V shed 4 bases and J 7 bases; nucleotides not matched to a gene: 8. The CDR3 loop spans 14 amino acids. In DNA form, the CDR3 reads TGCGCCAGCAGCATCGAGACAGGGACCCAGCCCCAGCATTTT. Protein product: CASSIETGTQPQHF.

The chain is built from TRBV2 and TRBJ1-1; D gene unclear. Deletions cut 1 base from V and 0 bases from J, with 12 bases between. Germline CDR1 reads SNHLY; CDR2 reads FYNNEI. The CDR3 is 16 residues long. The CDR3 nucleotides read TGTGCCAGCAGTGAAGGGGCAGTTTTCGTGAACACTGAAGCTTTCTTT. Its translation: CASSEGAVFVNTEAFF. Using reference TRBV2 and TRBJ1-1 for the parts outside the CDR3, the full variable domain is EPEVTQTPSHQVTQMGQEVILRCVPISNHLYFYWYRQILGQKVEFLVSFYNNEISEKSEIFDDQFSVERPDGSNFTLKIRSTKLEDSAMYFCASSEGAVFVNTEAFFGQGTRLTVV.

J is TRBJ2-1 and V is TRBV7-2; TRBD1 agrees at 7 bases. This CDR3 spans 15 amino acids. V trimming: 5 bases; J trimming: 2 bases; junction bases outside the gene matches: 6. Germline lookup yields CDR1 SGHTA and CDR2 FQGNSA. CDR3 loop: CASSQTTGPYNEQFF. The CDR3 DNA sequence: TGTGCCAGCAGCCAAACGACAGGGCCCTACAATGAGCAGTTCTTC.

The chain is built from TRBV11-2 and TRBJ1-4; D gene unclear. This CDR3 contains 14 residues. Germline values: CDR1 SGHAT, CDR2 FQNNGV. Trimming took off 5 bases at V and 8 bases at J, with 15 bases between the two ends. The CDR3 DNA is TGTGCCAGCAGCGCTAGGATTCGAGGGGAAAAACTGTTTTTT. Protein sequence: CASSARIRGEKLFF.

The chain is built from TRBV2 and TRBJ1-3; the D gene is possibly TRBD1 (5 bases). Germline CDR1 reads SNHLY; CDR2 reads FYNNEI. V was trimmed by 1 base and J by 4 bases, leaving 11 bases between them. CDR3 length: 15 residues. This CDR3 is CASSEVKGQGNTIYF. CDR3 DNA sequence: TGTGCCAGCAGTGAAGTGAAAGGACAAGGAAACACCATATATTTT.

The CDR3 region is CASSMTGLSDTIYF. The CDR3 DNA follows: TGTGCCAGCAGTATGACAGGGCTTTCGGACACCATATATTTT. The chain carries TRBV13 and TRBJ1-3; the match to TRBD1 covers 7 bases. V was pared by 6 bases and J by 8 bases, with 10 bases of the junction left unmatched. Per the germline V gene, CDR1 is PRHDT and CDR2 is FYEKMQ (reference sequence). The CDR3 is made up of 14 amino acids.

The rearrangement links TRBV6-6 to TRBJ1-2; 7 bases map to TRBD1. Trimming cost V 6 bases and J 0 bases; bases outside gene matches: 4. The CDR3 runs 14 residues. Germline V gene lookup returns CDR1 MNHNY and CDR2 SVGAGI (reference sequence). The chain's CDR3 is CASSQGQTNYGYTF. As DNA, the CDR3 is TGTGCCAGCAGCCAGGGACAGACTAACTATGGCTACACCTTC.

The table lists this clone with a few counts. V is TRBV18 and J is TRBJ2-2, with 10 bases matching TRBD1. V gave up 5 bases and J gave up 4 bases; unmatched junction bases: 7. CDR3 length: 16 residues. Germline V lookup: CDR1 KGHSH, CDR2 LQKENI. The CDR3 spells CASSADRGLATGELFF. The DNA for the CDR3 is TGTGCCAGCTCAGCCGACAGGGGGCTCGCCACCGGGGAGCTGTTTTTT.

V is TRBV29-1 and J is TRBJ2-5; 7 positions agree with TRBD1. V lost 6 bases and J lost 3; bases outside the gene matches: 10. The CDR3 is 14 amino acids. Germline V gives CDR1 SQVTM, CDR2 ANQGSEA. This CDR3 is CSVTDTGVEETQYF. CDR3 DNA sequence: TGCAGCGTGACTGATACAGGGGTGGAAGAGACCCAGTACTTC.

V and J are TRBV29-1 and TRBJ2-1, with 10 bases identical to TRBD1. Trimming cost V 6 bases and J 1 base; bases outside gene matches: 9. In germline, CDR1 is SQVTM, CDR2 ANQGSEA. CDR3 length: 16 residues. The CDR3 region is CSVETGTGESYNEQFF. CDR3 bases: TGCAGCGTCGAAACCGGGACAGGGGAGTCCTACAATGAGCAGTTCTTC.

The chain couples TRBV21-1 to TRBJ1-1; the tabulated D call, TRBD1, remains unverified against the DNA. TRBV21-1 is designated a pseudogene. The CDR3 length is 16 residues. The CDR3 is CASSKVPSGPNTEAFF. The CDR3 nucleotides are TGTGCCAGCAGCAAAGTTCCGTCAGGGCCGAACACTGAAGCTTTCTTT.

Only one count was recorded for this clone. J is TRBJ1-1 and V is TRBV5-1; D unclear. The CDR3 is 16 amino acids. Germline V CDR1 and CDR2: SGHRS, YFSETQ. V lost 4 bases to trimming and J lost 0 bases, with 16 bases between them. CDR3 coding DNA: TGCGCCAGCAGCCCGACCCGACTTAGGGTGAACACTGAAGCTTTCTTT. It codes for CASSPTRLRVNTEAFF.